The rows below give T cell receptor beta chains drawn from one sample of a study of blood T cell repertoires in COVID-19. Here immunoSEQ multiplex PCR was the method, and the copy in TCRdb shows in-frame clones only, minus some. The sample shows fewer than 300,000 clones, approximately 90% of them seen only once. The sample taken for sequencing was peripheral blood. These receptors were taken from a woman in her 30s with COVID-19, enrolled during active disease. Each CDR3 is given with its conserved first and last residue. A D gene is named only where the DNA matches it firmly. Size is stated for part of the rows, as once, few or many counts, or as a class when the clone is expanded.

DNA: TGTGCCAGTAGTTGGGCCAGCTATTATGGCTACACCTTC
CDR3: CASSWASYYGYTF
J: TRBJ1-2
V: TRBV19
size: .
D: .

DNA: TGTGCCAGCAGCTTGGGAGGTTCGAATCAGCCCCAGCATTTT
CDR3: CASSLGGSNQPQHF
J: TRBJ1-5
V: TRBV5-8
size: .
D: .

DNA: TGTGCCAGCCTCGGGGTTTTTGCAGATACGCAGTATTTT
CDR3: CASLGVFADTQYF
J: TRBJ2-3
V: TRBV2
size: once
D: .

DNA: TGTGCCAGCAGCTTAGAACCGGCAGGATTTAGCACAGATACGCAGTATTTT
CDR3: CASSLEPAGFSTDTQYF
J: TRBJ2-3
V: TRBV11-2
size: .
D: .

DNA: TGTGCCGGACTCTACTACACCGGGGAGCTGTTTTTT
CDR3: CAGLYYTGELFF
J: TRBJ2-2
V: TRBV6-5
size: .
D: .

DNA: TGTGCCAGTAGTATAGGACAGGGGCTTCCACGAGAGACCCAGTACTTC
CDR3: CASSIGQGLPRETQYF
J: TRBJ2-5
V: TRBV19
size: .
D: TRBD1

DNA: TGCGCCAGCAGCTTGGCAGGGCTAAATCAGCCCCAGCATTTT
CDR3: CASSLAGLNQPQHF
J: TRBJ1-5
V: TRBV5-1
size: .
D: .

DNA: TGTGCCAGCAGCTTCCAGGGGAACTCCTACGAGCAGTACTTC
CDR3: CASSFQGNSYEQYF
J: TRBJ2-7
V: TRBV5-4
size: .
D: .

DNA: TGTGCCAGCAGCCAAGACTCTTCTGGGGCCAACGTCCTGACTTTC
CDR3: CASSQDSSGANVLTF
J: TRBJ2-6
V: TRBV3-1/TRBV3-2
size: .
D: .

DNA: TGTGCCAGCAGTACCCCCGGGGGAAATACTTACGAGCAGTACTTC
CDR3: CASSTPGGNTYEQYF
J: TRBJ2-7
V: TRBV28
size: .
D: .

DNA: TGTGCCATCAGGTCGACAGGGGTCACTGAAGCTTTCTTT
CDR3: CAIRSTGVTEAFF
J: TRBJ1-1
V: TRBV10-3
size: .
D: TRBD1

DNA: TGTGCCTGGGAGGGAGGGTTTGATGAGCAGTTCTTC
CDR3: CAWEGGFDEQFF
J: TRBJ2-1
V: TRBV30
size: .
D: TRBD2

DNA: TGTGCCAGCAGCCGGGACAGGGCTTCTGGAAACACCATATATTTT
CDR3: CASSRDRASGNTIYF
J: TRBJ1-3
V: TRBV2
size: .
D: TRBD1

DNA: TGTGCCACCAGTGACCCGGGACTAGCGGGAGGAAATGAGCAGTTCTTC
CDR3: CATSDPGLAGGNEQFF
J: TRBJ2-1
V: TRBV24-1
size: .
D: TRBD2

DNA: TGTGCCAGCATGCAGGGTCAGGGCAATCAGCCCCAGCATTTT
CDR3: CASMQGQGNQPQHF
J: TRBJ1-5
V: TRBV5-8
size: .
D: .

DNA: TGTGCCAGTAGTACCCTATCGGAGCTCACTGAAGCTTTCTTT
CDR3: CASSTLSELTEAFF
J: TRBJ1-1
V: TRBV19
size: .
D: .

DNA: TGTGCCAGCAGCTTAAGCCCTAGCGGGACTCAAAATACGCAGTATTTT
CDR3: CASSLSPSGTQNTQYF
J: TRBJ2-3
V: TRBV7-3
size: .
D: TRBD2

DNA: TGTGCCAGCAGCCTAGCCGGGACTAGCGTCTACAATGAGCAGTTCTTC
CDR3: CASSLAGTSVYNEQFF
J: TRBJ2-1
V: TRBV7-9
size: .
D: TRBD2

DNA: TGTGCCAGTCGTACGGCCACAGGGGGAATCTACGAGCAGTACTTC
CDR3: CASRTATGGIYEQYF
J: TRBJ2-7
V: TRBV19
size: .
D: TRBD1

DNA: TGTGCCAGTAGCGTGGGAGGCTCCTACGAGCAGTACTTC
CDR3: CASSVGGSYEQYF
J: TRBJ2-7
V: TRBV19
size: .
D: .

DNA: TGTGCCAGCAAGACAGACCCGAACACCGGGGAGCTGTTTTTT
CDR3: CASKTDPNTGELFF
J: TRBJ2-2
V: TRBV6-4
size: few
D: .

DNA: TGTGCCAGCTCCGAAGGAGGCGGGGGGGGACAGCCCCAGCATTTT
CDR3: CASSEGGGGGQPQHF
J: TRBJ1-5
V: TRBV18
size: .
D: .

DNA: TGCGCCAGCAGCCTCGTTGACAGAAGCTATGGCTACACCTTC
CDR3: CASSLVDRSYGYTF
J: TRBJ1-2
V: TRBV4-1
size: .
D: .

DNA: TGTGCCAGCAGCCATAGCGGATCCTCCTACAATGAGCAGTTCTTC
CDR3: CASSHSGSSYNEQFF
J: TRBJ2-1
V: TRBV3-1/TRBV3-2
size: .
D: .

DNA: TGTGCCAGCAGGAGGGAATATGGCTACACCTTC
CDR3: CASRREYGYTF
J: TRBJ1-2
V: TRBV6-5
size: .
D: .

DNA: TGTGCCAGCAGCCGCGGGACCCTAGAGGGCGAGCAGTACTTC
CDR3: CASSRGTLEGEQYF
J: TRBJ2-7
V: TRBV6-5
size: .
D: .

DNA: TGTGCCAGCAGCCCCGGACAGCTTGGCTACACCTTC
CDR3: CASSPGQLGYTF
J: TRBJ1-2
V: TRBV3-1/TRBV3-2
size: once
D: .

DNA: TGTGCCAGTAGTATAGTCCGTAACACTGAAGCTTTCTTT
CDR3: CASSIVRNTEAFF
J: TRBJ1-1
V: TRBV19
size: .
D: .

DNA: TGCGCCAGCAGCGTGGACAGGTTCCGCACTGAAGCTTTCTTT
CDR3: CASSVDRFRTEAFF
J: TRBJ1-1
V: TRBV5-1
size: .
D: TRBD1

DNA: TGTGCCTGGAGTGGGCTCGGGGTCGTCGGGGAGCTGTTTTTT
CDR3: CAWSGLGVVGELFF
J: TRBJ2-2
V: TRBV30
size: few
D: .

DNA: TGCGCCAGCAGCTTGGAAGGGGGTGGACAGCCCCAGCATTTT
CDR3: CASSLEGGGQPQHF
J: TRBJ1-5
V: TRBV5-1
size: .
D: .

DNA: TGTGCCTGGAGTCCCCCGACAGGGGGTAATTCACCCCTCCACTTT
CDR3: CAWSPPTGGNSPLHF
J: TRBJ1-6
V: TRBV30
size: .
D: TRBD1

DNA: TGCGCCAGCAGACCAAAACCGACAGGGGGCGCGAAGCCCCAGCATTTT
CDR3: CASRPKPTGGAKPQHF
J: TRBJ1-5
V: TRBV23-1
size: .
D: TRBD1

DNA: TGTGCCAGCAGCCAAGTTGTTCTCGCGGAGACTTACGAGCAGTACTTC
CDR3: CASSQVVLAETYEQYF
J: TRBJ2-7
V: TRBV4-2
size: .
D: .